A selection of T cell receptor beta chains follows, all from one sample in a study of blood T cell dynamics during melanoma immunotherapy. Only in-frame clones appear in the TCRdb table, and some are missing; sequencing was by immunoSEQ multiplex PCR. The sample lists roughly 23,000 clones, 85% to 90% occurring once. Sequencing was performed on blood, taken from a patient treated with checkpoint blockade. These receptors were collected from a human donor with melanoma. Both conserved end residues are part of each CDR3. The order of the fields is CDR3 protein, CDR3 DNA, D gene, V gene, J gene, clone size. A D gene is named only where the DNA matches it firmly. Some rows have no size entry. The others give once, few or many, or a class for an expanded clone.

CDR3: CASSSTASGAQYF
DNA: TGTGCCAGCAGCTCCACCGCTAGCGGGGCGCAGTACTTC
D: TRBD2
V: TRBV11-2
J: TRBJ2-5
size: -

CDR3: CASSIVGLGTVDYEQYF
DNA: TGTGCCAGTAGTATAGTGGGGTTGGGGACGGTCGACTACGAGCAGTACTTC
D: -
V: TRBV19
J: TRBJ2-7
size: -

CDR3: CASRNPGTGRGGAFF
DNA: TGTGCCAGTCGGAACCCCGGGACAGGGAGAGGAGGTGCTTTCTTT
D: TRBD1
V: TRBV19
J: TRBJ1-1
size: -

CDR3: CASSTPGGASAYGYTF
DNA: TGTGCCAGCAGCACCCCTGGGGGAGCCTCAGCCTATGGCTACACCTTC
D: -
V: TRBV5-4
J: TRBJ1-2
size: -

CDR3: CASSLGAGGPGTGELFF
DNA: TGTGCCAGCAGCTTAGGAGCGGGAGGGCCTGGGACCGGGGAGCTGTTTTTT
D: TRBD2
V: TRBV7-6
J: TRBJ2-2
size: once

CDR3: CASSAWTRDKSEQYF
DNA: TGTGCCAGCAGCGCGTGGACTAGGGATAAAAGCGAGCAGTACTTC
D: TRBD2
V: TRBV25-1
J: TRBJ2-7
size: -

CDR3: CASSLLVGGTLFEQYF
DNA: TGTGCCAGCTCACTTCTCGTGGGGGGTACGCTATTCGAGCAGTACTTC
D: -
V: TRBV18
J: TRBJ2-7
size: once

CDR3: CASSLYGDSSRPSSYEQYF
DNA: TGTGCCAGCAGTTTGTACGGCGACTCCTCAAGACCTAGCTCCTACGAGCAGTACTTC
D: -
V: TRBV11-2
J: TRBJ2-7
size: -

CDR3: CAWSVSLTDTQYF
DNA: TGTGCCTGGAGTGTGTCTCTCACAGATACGCAGTATTTT
D: -
V: TRBV30
J: TRBJ2-3
size: -

CDR3: CASTGTVDGGYTF
DNA: TGTGCCAGCACCGGGACAGTAGACGGTGGCTACACCTTC
D: TRBD1
V: TRBV6-5
J: TRBJ1-2
size: -

CDR3: CASSELFSGEQFF
DNA: TGTGCCAGCAGTGAACTTTTTTCGGGTGAGCAGTTCTTC
D: -
V: TRBV6-1
J: TRBJ2-1
size: -

CDR3: CAWSVKQPEAFF
DNA: TGTGCCTGGAGTGTAAAACAGCCTGAAGCTTTCTTT
D: -
V: TRBV30
J: TRBJ1-1
size: -

CDR3: CATSLIFSARGTSASETQYF
DNA: TGTGCCACCAGCTTGATTTTCAGTGCCCGCGGGACTTCTGCCAGCGAGACCCAGTACTTC
D: -
V: TRBV15
J: TRBJ2-5
size: -

CDR3: CASSLGDPAGDLTYEQYF
DNA: TGCGCCAGCAGCTTGGGGGACCCCGCGGGGGACCTAACCTACGAGCAGTACTTC
D: TRBD2
V: TRBV5-1
J: TRBJ2-7
size: -

CDR3: CASRVSGSSETQYF
DNA: TGCGCCAGCAGGGTAAGCGGGAGCTCAGAGACCCAGTACTTC
D: TRBD2
V: TRBV10-1
J: TRBJ2-5
size: -

CDR3: CAWSSGPGTREKLFF
DNA: TGTGCCTGGAGTTCCGGCCCCGGGACCAGGGAAAAACTGTTTTTT
D: -
V: TRBV30
J: TRBJ1-4
size: once

CDR3: CAIRPDTHYGYTF
DNA: TGTGCCATCAGACCGGACACCCACTATGGCTACACCTTC
D: -
V: TRBV10-3
J: TRBJ1-2
size: few

CDR3: CASREDTVTGELFF
DNA: TGTGCCAGCAGGGAGGACACCGTCACCGGGGAGCTGTTTTTT
D: -
V: TRBV2
J: TRBJ2-2
size: -

CDR3: CASSPRSGFLQAFF
DNA: TGTGCCAGCTCACCACGCTCGGGTTTCCTCCAAGCTTTCTTT
D: -
V: TRBV18
J: TRBJ1-1
size: -

CDR3: CASSARQGRADYTF
DNA: TGTGCCAGCAGCGCCCGACAGGGCAGGGCGGACTACACCTTC
D: TRBD1
V: TRBV9
J: TRBJ1-2
size: -

CDR3: CASIAGGYSNQPQHF
DNA: TGTGCCAGTATAGCAGGCGGATATAGCAATCAGCCCCAGCATTTT
D: -
V: TRBV19
J: TRBJ1-5
size: -

CDR3: CASRFEMVTGELFF
DNA: TGCGCCAGCAGGTTCGAGATGGTCACCGGGGAGCTGTTTTTT
D: -
V: TRBV4-1
J: TRBJ2-2
size: -

CDR3: CASSEGPSGVGTDTQYF
DNA: TGTGCCAGCAGTGAAGGTCCTAGCGGAGTGGGCACAGATACGCAGTATTTT
D: TRBD2
V: TRBV2
J: TRBJ2-3
size: -

CDR3: CASSASPGQGNYGYTF
DNA: TGTGCCAGCAGCGCCTCCCCGGGACAGGGGAACTATGGCTACACCTTC
D: TRBD1
V: TRBV7-8
J: TRBJ1-2
size: -

CDR3: CASTLQGEGEQYF
DNA: TGTGCCAGCACCCTCCAGGGGGAGGGCGAGCAGTACTTC
D: -
V: TRBV28
J: TRBJ2-7
size: -

CDR3: CASSLGQGLNQPQHF
DNA: TGTGCCAGCAGCTTAGGACAGGGCTTAAATCAGCCCCAGCATTTT
D: TRBD1
V: TRBV7-2
J: TRBJ1-5
size: -

CDR3: CASSRARLDVQYF
DNA: TGTGCCAGCAGTCGGGCACGGCTCGACGTGCAGTACTTC
D: -
V: TRBV2
J: TRBJ2-7
size: -

CDR3: CAWTDSYNEQFF
DNA: TGTGCCTGGACTGATTCTTACAATGAGCAGTTCTTC
D: -
V: TRBV30
J: TRBJ2-1
size: few

CDR3: CASSPPSSGRTDTQYF
DNA: TGTGCCAGCAGCCCGCCCTCCAGCGGGAGGACAGATACGCAGTATTTT
D: TRBD2
V: TRBV7-6
J: TRBJ2-3
size: -

CDR3: CASMGFNEKLFF
DNA: TGTGCCAGTATGGGGTTTAATGAAAAACTGTTTTTT
D: -
V: TRBV19
J: TRBJ1-4
size: -

CDR3: CASSPGARHGDYGYTF
DNA: TGTGCCAGCAGTCCTGGCGCCCGACACGGCGACTATGGCTACACCTTC
D: -
V: TRBV28
J: TRBJ1-2
size: -

CDR3: CASSMVQGSALSEKLFF
DNA: TGTGCCAGTAGTATGGTTCAGGGATCAGCATTAAGTGAAAAACTGTTTTTT
D: -
V: TRBV19
J: TRBJ1-4
size: -

CDR3: CASSLAGGAGANVLTF
DNA: TGCGCCAGCAGCTTGGCCGGGGGGGCTGGGGCCAACGTCCTGACTTTC
D: TRBD2
V: TRBV5-1
J: TRBJ2-6
size: few

CDR3: CASSIRSGAAGGYTF
DNA: TGTGCCAGTAGTATAAGGTCAGGGGCAGCAGGCGGCTACACCTTC
D: -
V: TRBV19
J: TRBJ1-2
size: once

CDR3: CAWSVAGTGELFF
DNA: TGTGCCTGGAGTGTAGCGGGAACCGGGGAGCTGTTTTTT
D: TRBD2
V: TRBV30
J: TRBJ2-2
size: few

CDR3: CASSFPLRGQQETQYF
DNA: TGTGCCAGCAGCTTCCCACTCCGTGGACAGCAAGAGACCCAGTACTTC
D: -
V: TRBV7-8
J: TRBJ2-5
size: -

CDR3: CASSLVGGGNQPQHF
DNA: TGTGCCAGCAGCTTAGTTGGCGGTGGCAATCAGCCCCAGCATTTT
D: -
V: TRBV7-2
J: TRBJ1-5
size: -

CDR3: CASSAPGQPNYGYTF
DNA: TGTGCCAGTAGTGCTCCGGGACAGCCGAACTATGGCTACACCTTC
D: TRBD1
V: TRBV19
J: TRBJ1-2
size: few

CDR3: CASRIDRVESNQPQHF
DNA: TGTGCCAGCAGAATCGACAGGGTCGAAAGCAATCAGCCCCAGCATTTT
D: TRBD1
V: TRBV27
J: TRBJ1-5
size: -

CDR3: CASSLVSTRSPLHF
DNA: TGTGCCAGCAGCTTAGTTAGCACGAGGTCACCCCTCCACTTT
D: -
V: TRBV11-2
J: TRBJ1-6
size: -

CDR3: CASSFKPYEQYF
DNA: TGTGCCAGCAGTTTTAAGCCCTACGAGCAGTACTTC
D: -
V: TRBV7-9
J: TRBJ2-7
size: -

CDR3: CASSLSGKGQPQHF
DNA: TGCGCCAGCAGCTTGTCCGGGAAGGGTCAGCCCCAGCATTTT
D: -
V: TRBV5-1
J: TRBJ1-5
size: -